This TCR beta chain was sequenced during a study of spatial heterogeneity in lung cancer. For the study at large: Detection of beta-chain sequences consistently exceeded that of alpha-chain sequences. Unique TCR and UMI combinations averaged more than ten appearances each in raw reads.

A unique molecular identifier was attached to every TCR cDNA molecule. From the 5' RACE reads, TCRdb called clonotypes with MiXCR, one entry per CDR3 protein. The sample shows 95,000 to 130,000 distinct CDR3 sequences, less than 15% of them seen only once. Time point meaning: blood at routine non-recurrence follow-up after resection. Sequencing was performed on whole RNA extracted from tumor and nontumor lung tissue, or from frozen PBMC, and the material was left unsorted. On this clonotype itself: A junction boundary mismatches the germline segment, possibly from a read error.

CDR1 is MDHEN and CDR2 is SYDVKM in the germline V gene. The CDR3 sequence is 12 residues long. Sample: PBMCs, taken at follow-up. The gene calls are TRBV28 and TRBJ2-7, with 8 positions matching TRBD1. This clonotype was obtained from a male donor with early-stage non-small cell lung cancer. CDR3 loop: CASRLLQGGFFF. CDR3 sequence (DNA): TGTGCCAGCAGGTTATTACAGGGGGGCTTTTTCTTC.